Listed here are 3 T cell receptor beta chains from one sample, sequenced in a study of T-cell reconstitution after alpha-beta-depleted transplantation in children. Construction of the TCRbeta library involved unique molecular identifiers. TCRdb re-analysed the PCR reads in MiXCR, keeping a single row per CDR3 protein. The table shows about 900,000 distinct CDR3 sequences, with roughly 29% occurring only once. Source: PBMCs, mostly from graft donor cells, taken 360 days after TCRalphabeta/CD19-depleted stem cell transplant. These receptors were obtained from a boy under two years old who had a stem cell transplant for SCID, so the T cells may come from the graft donor.

The rearrangement links TRBV29-1 to TRBJ2-5; 16 nucleotides align to TRBD2. This CDR3 contains 15 residues. CDR1 is SQVTM and CDR2 is ANQGSEA in the germline V gene. After removal of 6 bases from V and 4 bases from J, the junction contained 5 bases not matched to a gene. The CDR3 DNA sequence: TGCAGCGTCGCCGGGACTAGCGGGGGGGGAGAGACCCAGTACTTC. It encodes CSVAGTSGGGETQYF.

The genes are TRBV29-1 and TRBJ1-3; no definite D call. Germline V gene sequence: CDR1 SQVTM, CDR2 ANQGSEA. Trimming left V 4 bases short and J 0 bases short, with 13 bases between. This CDR3 contains 15 residues. CDR3 nucleotides: TGCAGCGTTGTGAGCCCCGGGCGCTCTGGAAACACCATATATTTT. As protein: CSVVSPGRSGNTIYF.

The chain carries TRBV5-1 and TRBJ1-1; D is undetermined. V was cut by 4 bases and J by 0 bases, with 13 bases left in between. The CDR3 is made up of 15 amino acids. Germline-derived CDR1 and CDR2 are SGHRS and YFSETQ. This chain's CDR3 is CASSLTVSLNTEAFF. CDR3 DNA: TGCGCCAGCAGCCTCACGGTTTCGTTGAACACTGAAGCTTTCTTT.